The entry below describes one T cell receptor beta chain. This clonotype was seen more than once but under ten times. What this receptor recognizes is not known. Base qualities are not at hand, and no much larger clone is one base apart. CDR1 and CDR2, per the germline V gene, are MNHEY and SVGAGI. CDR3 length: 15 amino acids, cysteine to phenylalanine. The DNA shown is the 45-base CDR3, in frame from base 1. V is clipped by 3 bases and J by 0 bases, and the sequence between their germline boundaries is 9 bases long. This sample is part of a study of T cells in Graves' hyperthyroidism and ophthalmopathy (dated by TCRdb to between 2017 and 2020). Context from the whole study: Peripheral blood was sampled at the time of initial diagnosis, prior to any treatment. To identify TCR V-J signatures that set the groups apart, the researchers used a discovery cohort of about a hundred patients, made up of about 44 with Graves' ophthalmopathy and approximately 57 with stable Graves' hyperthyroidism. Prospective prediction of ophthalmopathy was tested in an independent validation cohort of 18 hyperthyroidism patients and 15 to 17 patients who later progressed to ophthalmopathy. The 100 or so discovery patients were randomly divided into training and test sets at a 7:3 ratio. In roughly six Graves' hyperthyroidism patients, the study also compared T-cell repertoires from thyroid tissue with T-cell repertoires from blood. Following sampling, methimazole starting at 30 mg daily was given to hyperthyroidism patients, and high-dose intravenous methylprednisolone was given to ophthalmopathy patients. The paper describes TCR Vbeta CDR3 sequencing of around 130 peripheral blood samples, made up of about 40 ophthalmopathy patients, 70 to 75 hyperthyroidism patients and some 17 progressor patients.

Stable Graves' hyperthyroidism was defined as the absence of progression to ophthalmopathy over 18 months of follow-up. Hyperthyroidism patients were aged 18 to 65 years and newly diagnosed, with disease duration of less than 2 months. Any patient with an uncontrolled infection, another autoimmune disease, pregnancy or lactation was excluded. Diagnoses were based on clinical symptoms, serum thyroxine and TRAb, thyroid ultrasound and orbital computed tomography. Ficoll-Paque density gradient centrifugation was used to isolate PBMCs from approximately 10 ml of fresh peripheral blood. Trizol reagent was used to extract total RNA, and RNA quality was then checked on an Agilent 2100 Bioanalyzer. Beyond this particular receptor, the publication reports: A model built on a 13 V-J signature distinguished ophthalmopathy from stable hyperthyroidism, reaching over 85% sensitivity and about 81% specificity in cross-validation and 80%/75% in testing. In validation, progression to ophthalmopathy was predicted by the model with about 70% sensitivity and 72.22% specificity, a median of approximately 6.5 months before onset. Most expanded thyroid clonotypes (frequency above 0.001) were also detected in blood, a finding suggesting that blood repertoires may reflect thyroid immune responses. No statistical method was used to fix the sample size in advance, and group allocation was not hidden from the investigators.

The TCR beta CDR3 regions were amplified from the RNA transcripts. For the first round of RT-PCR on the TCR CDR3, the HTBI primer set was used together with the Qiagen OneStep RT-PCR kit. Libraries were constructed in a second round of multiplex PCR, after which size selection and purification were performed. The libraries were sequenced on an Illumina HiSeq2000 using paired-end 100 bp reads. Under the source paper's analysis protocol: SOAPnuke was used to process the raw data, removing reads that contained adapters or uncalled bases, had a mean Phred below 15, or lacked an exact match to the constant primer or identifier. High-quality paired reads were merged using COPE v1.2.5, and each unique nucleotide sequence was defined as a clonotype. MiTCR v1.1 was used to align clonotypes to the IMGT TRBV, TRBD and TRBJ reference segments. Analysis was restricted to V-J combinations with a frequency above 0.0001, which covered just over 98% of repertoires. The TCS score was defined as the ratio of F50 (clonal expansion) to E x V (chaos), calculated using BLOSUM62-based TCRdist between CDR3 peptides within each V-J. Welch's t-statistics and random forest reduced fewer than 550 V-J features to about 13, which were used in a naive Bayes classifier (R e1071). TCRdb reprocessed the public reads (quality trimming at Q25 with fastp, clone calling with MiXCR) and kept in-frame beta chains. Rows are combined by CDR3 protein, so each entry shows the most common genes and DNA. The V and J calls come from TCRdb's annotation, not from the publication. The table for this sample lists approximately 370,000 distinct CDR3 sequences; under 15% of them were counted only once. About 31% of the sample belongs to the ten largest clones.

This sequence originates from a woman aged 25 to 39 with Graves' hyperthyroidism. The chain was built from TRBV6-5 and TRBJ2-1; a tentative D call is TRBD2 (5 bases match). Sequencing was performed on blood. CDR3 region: CASSYGTSSYNEQFF. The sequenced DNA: TGTGCCAGCAGTTATGGTACTAGCTCCTACAATGAGCAGTTCTTC.